This section outlines one T cell receptor beta chain sequence together with its context. This entry is derived from a study of T cell changes during pregnancy in multiple sclerosis. With V trimmed by 0 bases and J by 4 bases, 6 bases remained unmatched. CDR1 is LNHNV, CDR2 YYDKDF, per germline (reference sequence). This CDR3 contains 16 residues. Repertoires were generated with immunoSEQ multiplex PCR, while TCRdb's copy carries only in-frame clones and drops some. This sample yields about 130,000 clones, of which roughly 96% are seen a single time; approximately 0.45% belongs to the top ten. The genes are TRBV15 and TRBJ2-3; 8 bases map to TRBD1. This receptor was identified in a female donor with multiple sclerosis, enrolled in a pregnancy study. The sequencing used peripheral blood, collected after pregnancy. CDR3 loop: CATSREVQGVADTQYF. In nucleotides, the CDR3 is TGTGCCACCAGCAGAGAAGTACAGGGGGTGGCAGATACGCAGTATTTT.